This T cell receptor (beta chain) was sequenced during a study of human T cells and chemical hapten exposure. Study in general: Across the whole study, which lasted 20 to 30 weeks, patients were given diphenylcyclopropenone on the scalp once a week.

V lost 3 bases to trimming and J lost 0 bases, with 12 bases between them. CDR1 is DFQATT and CDR2 is SNEGSKA in the germline V gene (reference sequence). The CDR3 loop spans 15 amino acids. The sample's time point: patch test 3, about 24 weeks after DPC sensitization. Stated treatment: therapeutic diphenylcyclopropenone sensitization with weekly scalp DPC. For the library, individual cDNA molecules each received unique molecular identifiers. TCRdb re-called the RACE reads through MiXCR, storing one row per CDR3 protein. The sample lists more than 150,000 distinct CDR3 sequences, about 25% occurring once. Points on this clonotype: Antigen: not known.

General study results and limits: Donors had alopecia, so their immune response may differ from healthy people's. More PT1 expanded TCRs went with higher patch test scores.

This receptor was obtained from a woman between 40 and 50 years old with alopecia areata. Some clones in this sample may be carry-over from other donors' samples. This rearrangement joins TRBV20-1 to TRBJ1-5; D unresolved. Specimen: whole blood, collected in connection with sensitization to the hapten diphenylcyclopropenone (DPC). The CDR3 reads CSASGELYSNQPQHF. The CDR3 nucleotides are TGCAGTGCTAGCGGAGAGCTATATAGCAATCAGCCCCAGCATTTT.